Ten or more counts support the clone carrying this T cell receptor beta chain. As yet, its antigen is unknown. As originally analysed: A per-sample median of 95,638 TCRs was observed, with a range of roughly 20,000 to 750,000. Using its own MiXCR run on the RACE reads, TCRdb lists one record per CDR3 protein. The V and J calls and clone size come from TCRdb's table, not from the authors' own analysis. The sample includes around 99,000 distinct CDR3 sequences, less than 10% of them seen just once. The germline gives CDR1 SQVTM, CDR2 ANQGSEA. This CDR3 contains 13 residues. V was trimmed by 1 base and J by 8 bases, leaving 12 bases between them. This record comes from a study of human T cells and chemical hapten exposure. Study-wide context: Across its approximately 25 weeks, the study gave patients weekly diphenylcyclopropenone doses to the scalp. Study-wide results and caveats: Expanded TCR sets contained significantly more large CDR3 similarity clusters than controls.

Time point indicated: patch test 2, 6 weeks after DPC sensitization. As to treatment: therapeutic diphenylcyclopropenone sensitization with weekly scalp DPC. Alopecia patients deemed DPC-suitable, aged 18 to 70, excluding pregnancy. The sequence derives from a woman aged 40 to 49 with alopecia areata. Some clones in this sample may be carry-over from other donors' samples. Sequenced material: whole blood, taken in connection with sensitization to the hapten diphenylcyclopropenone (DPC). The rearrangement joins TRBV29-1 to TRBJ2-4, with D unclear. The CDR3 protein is CSVEAPGLDIQYF. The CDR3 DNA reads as TGCAGCGTTGAAGCCCCTGGTCTGGACATTCAGTACTTC.